The 11 T cell receptor beta chains below come from one sample, sequenced in a study of T cell responses to AZD1222 COVID-19 vaccine. Sequencing was performed with immunoSEQ multiplex PCR; in TCRdb, only in-frame clones are kept and a portion is missing. This table holds some 150,000 clones, about 90% found once. The starting material was peripheral blood, obtained 28 days after the second AZD1222 dose. These receptors came from an adult who received the AZD1222 COVID-19 vaccine.

The chain couples TRBV7-9 to TRBJ2-2; possibly TRBD1 for D (6 bases). The CDR3 extends over 16 amino acids. Trimming removed 5 bases from V and 6 bases from J, with 19 bases in between. Germline CDR1 and CDR2: SEHNR and FQNEAQ (reference sequence). In nucleotides, the CDR3 is TGTGCCAGCAGCCAATCAGGGGCGGTGTCTTCCGGGGAGCTGTTTTTT. Protein sequence: CASSQSGAVSSGELFF.

This chain joins TRBV6-2 or TRBV6-3 and TRBJ2-3; D unresolved. Trimming shortened V by 4 bases and J by 0 bases, and 20 bases separated the two germline ends. Germline V gene sequence: CDR1 MNHEY, CDR2 SVGEGT. The CDR3 is made up of 18 amino acids. CDR3 in DNA: TGTGCCAGCAGTTTAGATCCTTTATTGGTTTCTAGCACAGATACGCAGTATTTT. This translates into CASSLDPLLVSSTDTQYF.

V usage is TRBV19 and J usage is TRBJ1-5; D remains ambiguous. Germline values: CDR1 LNHDA, CDR2 SQIVND (reference sequence). This CDR3 comprises 17 residues. V gave up 1 base and J gave up 7 bases, with 20 bases separating them. The CDR3 region is CASSIVGRGLMRQPQHF. As DNA, the CDR3 is TGTGCCAGTAGTATAGTCGGAAGAGGCCTTATGAGGCAGCCCCAGCATTTT.

The chain carries TRBV12-3 or TRBV12-4 and TRBJ2-1; D is unresolved. Trimming left V 4 bases short and J 10 bases short, with 8 bases between. The CDR3 sequence is 11 residues long. CDR3: CASSSGGEQFF. The CDR3 bases are TGTGCCAGCAGTTCCGGCGGCGAGCAGTTCTTC.

This sequence joins TRBV28 and TRBJ1-2; D might be TRBD1 (5 bases). Germline-derived CDR1 and CDR2 are MDHEN and SYDVKM. The CDR3 has 14 residues. Trimming shortened V by 7 bases and J by 5 bases, and 17 bases separated the two germline ends. As DNA, the CDR3 is TGTGCCAGCACTCGGGGGGGAAGGGTTTATGGCTACACCTTC. It codes for CASTRGGRVYGYTF.

The rearrangement joins TRBV3-1 (or the pseudogene TRBV3-2) to TRBJ2-1, with a weak D call TRBD1 (6 bases). V gave up 2 bases and J gave up 10 bases, with 15 bases separating them. CDR1 is LGHDT, CDR2 YNNKEL, per germline (reference sequence). The CDR3 has 14 residues. CDR3 DNA: TGTGCCAGCAGCCAAAACAGGGCGGTGGGGGAGCAGTTCTTC. Its protein product is CASSQNRAVGEQFF.

V usage is TRBV10-3 and J usage is TRBJ2-1, with TRBD2 identical over 7 bases. The CDR3 covers 13 residues. Unmatched junction bases numbered 6, after V lost 8 bases and J lost 5 bases. Germline assignment: CDR1 ENHRY and CDR2 SYGVKD. CDR3 sequence (DNA): TGTGCCATCGAGGCGGGAGTTGACAATGAGCAGTTCTTC. The encoded protein is CAIEAGVDNEQFF.

V and J are TRBV28 and TRBJ2-7; TRBD1 might be the D (6 bases). The CDR3 is made up of 14 amino acids. V shed 3 bases and J shed 3 bases, with 12 bases lying between them. Germline loops: CDR1 MDHEN, CDR2 SYDVKM. The DNA of the CDR3 is TGTGCCAGCAGTTTGGATGGACAGAGCTACGAGCAGTACTTC. Its translation: CASSLDGQSYEQYF.

The chain is built from TRBV19 and TRBJ1-5; D unclear. The CDR3 contains 15 residues. V was clipped by 6 bases and J by 6 bases, with 18 bases between them. CDR1 and CDR2 from the germline V gene are LNHDA and SQIVND (reference sequence). CDR3 region: CASSLNTARAQPQHF. The CDR3 nucleotides read TGTGCCAGTAGCCTAAACACCGCGAGAGCTCAGCCCCAGCATTTT.

This rearrangement joins TRBV7-2 to TRBJ2-7; no clear D gene. CDR1 is SGHTA, CDR2 FQGNSA, per germline. Trimming removed 1 base at V and 3 bases at J, with 10 bases between. The CDR3 extends over 14 amino acids. The CDR3 region is CASSLDLEVYEQYF. CDR3 DNA: TGTGCCAGCAGCTTAGACCTTGAAGTCTACGAGCAGTACTTC. Complete variable domain (other parts from reference TRBV7-2 and TRBJ2-7): GAGVSQSPSNKVTEKGKDVELRCDPISGHTALYWYRQSLGQGLEFLIYFQGNSAPDKSGLPSDRFSAERTGGSVSTLTIQRTQQEDSAVYLCASSLDLEVYEQYFGPGTRLTVT.

This rearrangement joins TRBV6-2 or TRBV6-3 to TRBJ1-5; no clear D gene. CDR1 MNHEY and CDR2 SVGEGT come from the germline V gene. The V end was cut by 2 bases, the J end by 2 bases, with 16 bases between. CDR3 length: 17 amino acids. CDR3 DNA: TGTGCCAGCAGTTACCCTATATCCCTTGGGGGCAATCAGCCCCAGCATTTT. Protein product: CASSYPISLGGNQPQHF.